This T cell receptor beta chain was profiled in a study of shared clonotypes between healthy human individuals (dated by TCRdb to the early 2020s). Notes on the research overall: A couple of women and a few men aged 18 to 49 years were included in the cohort. Per donor, leukapheresis produced somewhere between about 0.94 and 8.9 billion PBMCs. To increase sequencing depth and limit assay-specific biases, different laboratories used diverse techniques to prepare libraries and sequence TCR repertoires. The study deeply sequenced blood TCR repertoires of five healthy adults to estimate repertoire size and the extent of clonotype sharing between individuals. Per donor, three plates each were used for CD4 naive and CD4 memory, two for CD8 naive, and one for CD8 memory.

Concerning this clone: No antigen is known for it. Base qualities were left out, and no much larger clone turns up one base away.

The paper as a whole reports these results and caveats: Higher generation probabilities were observed for clonotypes shared by all four sorted-subset donors than for non-shared clonotypes. Approximately 5% of naive CD4, 3.5% of naive CD8, 2% to 2.5% of memory CD4, and 0.35% to 0.5% of memory CD8 clonotypes were shared across a few donors. Sampling was limited to blood, and TCR repertoires in tissue likely differ from TCR repertoires in blood. Because the study included only a small number of donors, the genetic and exposure-history diversity represented was limited. Based on pairwise subsampling, the degree of clonotype sharing among donors was expected to be affected by sequencing depth. Larger estimated clonotype richness was generally found for naive subsets than for memory subsets. Incomplete sequencing was indicated by rarefaction of sorted-subset datasets, despite the large sequencing depth.

Donors were healthy HIV-negative adults with no recently reported acute infections or vaccinations. All donors were Caucasian adults living in Nashville, Tennessee, USA. CD4+ T cells were enriched by magnetic negative selection, after which naive cells were positively selected on CD45RA and the negative fraction was taken as the memory subset. After blood collection by leukapheresis, PBMCs were isolated using Ficoll-Histopaque density gradient centrifugation and then cryopreserved in the vapor phase of liquid nitrogen. Purity and quantity of every magnetically sorted T cell population were checked by analytical flow cytometry. From each sorted fraction, genomic DNA was isolated and quantified by UV absorbance on a Nanodrop 2000c. Taken from the germline V gene, the CDR1 and CDR2 loops are LGHNA and YSLEER. From the cysteine up to the phenylalanine, the CDR3 has a length of 17 residues. The sequence is cut down to CDR3 DNA, 51 bases in frame from base 1. V lost 0 bases and J lost 7 bases; the stretch between them is 22 bases long.

TCR CDR3 regions were amplified from genomic DNA by multiplex PCR using the deep immunoSEQ assay. Genomic DNA extracted from each cell subset was distributed evenly over all wells of several immunoSEQ 96-well plates, and each plate served as one replicate. Each replicate PCR for sorted subsets received around 210 ng genomic DNA, equal to roughly 33,000 T cell genomes. Purified libraries were measured with a Qubit 3.0 fluorometer, size-checked on a Bioanalyzer 2100, and measured again with the KAPA Library Quantification kit. A separate single-read 150-cycle Illumina NextSeq 550 flow cell was used to sequence each immunoSEQ 96-well plate. Under the source paper's analysis protocol: Because the immunoSEQ output held only junctional sequences and lacked quality scores, the filtering could not match the filtering applied to full-length reads. To assign V/J genes and CDR3, sequences were annotated using PyIR, a Python wrapper for IgBLAST v1.9, with IMGT germline references. Any read was removed if the V/J assignment was weak (E-value above 1e-6), the CDR3 was missing, or the read contained stop codons, out-of-frame junctions, or ambiguous translated residues. V3J clonotypes were defined by identical inferred V gene, J gene, and CDR3 amino acid sequence. Percentage overlap between repertoires was computed as shared unique clonotypes divided by the size of the smaller repertoire. Three approaches were used to assess repertoire richness: RTK rarefaction, the Chao1 estimator, and Recon v2.1 estimates of unobserved clonotypes. Generation probabilities were computed with OLGA for all TCRbeta clonotypes obtained by the gDNA method from a few donors. TCRdb provides this immuneACCESS table in a form limited to in-frame rearrangements. Some clones are lacking; in checked studies, under half of them reflect an unresolved V gene, and why the rest are absent is not known. Clone size and V and J calls were adopted from that table, with D and trimming inferred from the DNA. This sample comprises 2 million to 3 million clones, over 85% of them detected only once. The ten largest account for about 0.39% of the sample.

The source is a young man in good health. Some clones in this sample may be carry-over from other donors' samples. The V and J genes are TRBV4-3 and TRBJ2-7; D gene: possibly TRBD2, on 7 matching bases. Source material: naive CD4+ T cells from PBMCs. In the paper's terms, the cell subset or site label means: CD45RA+ positively selected. Here is the DNA: TGCGCCAGCAGCCAAGATGCGGGGGCTAGCGGACTGGGGGAGCAGTACTTC. Translated, it gives CASSQDAGASGLGEQYF.